The 9 T cell receptor beta chains in this list originate from one sample, sequenced in a study of blood T cells in healthy people across ages. With a J-beta primer mix and a sample-barcoded 5' primer, a second PCR ran roughly 6 to 11 cycles. Each CDR3 protein gets one entry after TCRdb re-called the 5' RACE reads with MiXCR. Among 650,000 to 1,000,000 distinct CDR3 sequences listed, around half were seen once. Sequenced input: blood. These receptors came from a man at least 80 years old in good health.

The chain uses TRBV3-1 and TRBJ2-4; D is possibly TRBD2 (6 bases). The end of the DNA fits TRBJ2-7 better, so the J call may be wrong. Per germline, CDR1 LGHDT and CDR2 YNNKEL (reference sequence). The CDR3 is made up of 12 amino acids. The CDR3 here is CASRGLGYEQYF. CDR3 sequence (DNA): TGTGCCAGCAGGGGACTGGGGTACGAGCAGTACTTC.

The rearrangement joins TRBV19 to TRBJ2-7; 9 nucleotides agree with TRBD2. Germline V lookup: CDR1 LNHDA, CDR2 SQIVND (reference sequence). The V gene end was trimmed by 5 bases and the J gene end by 0 bases; junction bases not matched to a gene: 2. The CDR3 covers 14 residues. CDR3 bases: TGTGCCAGTAGTTGGACTAGCGACTCCTACGAGCAGTACTTC. Translated, it gives CASSWTSDSYEQYF.

The chain links TRBV20-1 to TRBJ1-1, with D perhaps TRBD1 (6 bases). V dropped 7 bases and J dropped 4 bases, with 19 bases sitting between them. The CDR3 extends over 14 amino acids. Germline CDR1 DFQATT, CDR2 SNEGSKA (reference sequence). The CDR3: CSGSRDTPLTEAFF. DNA for the CDR3: TGCAGTGGGTCACGGGACACCCCGCTCACTGAAGCTTTCTTT.

V usage is TRBV27 and J usage is TRBJ1-4; D possibly corresponds to TRBD1 (5 bases). Germline CDR1 reads MNHEY; CDR2 reads SMNVEV (reference sequence). Trimming took off 5 bases at V and 7 bases at J, with 17 bases between the two ends. The CDR3 consists of 15 residues. CDR3 sequence reads: CASSRRDGPAEKLFF. CDR3 sequence (DNA): TGTGCCAGCAGTCGGCGGGACGGTCCAGCTGAAAAACTGTTTTTT.

This clonotype was detected many times. The chain combines TRBV3-1 with TRBJ2-1, with D perhaps being TRBD1 or TRBD2 (5 bases each). Trimming stripped 5 bases from V and 1 base from J, with 12 bases between. CDR3 size: 15 residues. Germline assignment: CDR1 LGHDT and CDR2 YNNKEL (reference sequence). This CDR3 reads CASSTGTASYNEQFF. In nucleotides, the CDR3 is TGTGCCAGCAGCACGGGGACGGCTTCCTACAATGAGCAGTTCTTC.

The rearrangement uses TRBV11-2 and TRBJ2-3; no firm D call. Germline V gene sequence: CDR1 SGHAT, CDR2 FQNNGV. With 2 bases removed from V and 0 bases from J, the gap between germline ends came to 12 bases. This CDR3 spans 16 amino acids. CDR3 sequence reads: CASSLHGAVSTDTQYF. DNA of the CDR3: TGTGCCAGCAGCTTACACGGAGCCGTGAGCACAGATACGCAGTATTTT.

The chain couples TRBV20-1 to TRBJ2-7; D unresolved. The CDR3 is made up of 11 amino acids. Per germline, CDR1 DFQATT and CDR2 SNEGSKA (reference sequence). The chain's CDR3 is CSPLGSGEQYF. Written as DNA, the CDR3 is TGCAGCCCTTTGGGGTCGGGCGAGCAGTACTTC.

The chain recombines TRBV28 with TRBJ2-5; 7 nucleotides agree with TRBD1. The CDR3 sequence is 13 residues long. V was clipped by 4 bases and J by 7 bases; unmatched bases: 6. Per the germline V gene, CDR1 is MDHEN and CDR2 is SYDVKM. CDR3 sequence: CASSSQGFRTQYF. CDR3 in DNA: TGTGCCAGCAGTTCACAGGGGTTTCGGACCCAGTACTTC.

Points on this clonotype: It may be a read error: a sequence one base away is much more abundant. The chain carries TRBV29-1 and TRBJ2-5; 13 bases map to TRBD2. The J call may not be correct, given that the DNA end is closer to TRBJ2-7. Germline CDR1 is SQVTM and CDR2 is ANQGSEA. The CDR3 totals 14 residues. Here the CDR3 reads CSVRWTSGSYEQYF. The CDR3 DNA reads TGCAGCGTCAGATGGACTAGCGGGAGCTACGAGCAGTACTTC.